Presented here are 29 T cell receptor beta chains from one specimen sequenced in a study of T cells after yellow fever vaccination. MiXCR, run by TCRdb on the 5' RACE reads, gives a single entry per CDR3 protein. The sample holds more than 450,000 distinct CDR3 sequences; 20% to 25% are singletons and the top ten take about a sixth. The sequencing used PBMCs, collected roughly 23 days after the first yellow fever vaccination. Source of these receptors: a man aged 18 to 29 who received the YFV17D yellow fever vaccine.

This clonotype was picked up a small number of times. V gene TRBV5-1 combines with J gene TRBJ1-5; D remains ambiguous. CDR3 size: 15 residues. The V gene lost 0 bases and the J gene lost 4 bases, with 11 bases spanning the gap. Germline V gene lookup returns CDR1 SGHRS and CDR2 YFSETQ. CDR3 in amino acids: CASSLGVQANQPQHF. The DNA of the CDR3 is TGCGCCAGCAGCTTGGGGGTCCAGGCGAATCAGCCCCAGCATTTT.

The chain employs TRBV19 and TRBJ2-6, with D maybe TRBD1 (6 bases). Looked up from germline, CDR1 is LNHDA and CDR2 is SQIVND (reference sequence). V was cut by 3 bases and J by 0 bases, with 12 bases left in between. The CDR3 length is 17 residues. Here the CDR3 reads CASSIAGAVSGANVLTF. DNA for the CDR3: TGTGCCAGTAGTATTGCAGGGGCAGTCTCTGGGGCCAACGTCCTGACTTTC.

V gene TRBV20-1 combines with J gene TRBJ1-1; weak D call: TRBD1 (5 bases). V was cut by 6 bases and J by 1 base, with 12 bases left in between. The CDR3 is made up of 13 amino acids. The germline V gene encodes CDR1 DFQATT and CDR2 SNEGSKA (reference sequence). The CDR3 sequence: CSARGGGNTEAFF. In nucleotides, the CDR3 is TGCAGTGCCCGCGGGGGTGGGAACACTGAAGCTTTCTTT.

This clonotype showed up just a few times. A clone one base away is much larger, so this may be a read error. The rearrangement links TRBV7-2 to TRBJ2-5; D unresolved. The V end lost 0 bases, the J end lost 2 bases, and 4 bases lay between the germline ends. The CDR3 is 13 amino acids. Per germline, CDR1 SGHTA and CDR2 FQGNSA. The DNA of the CDR3 is TGTGCCAGCAGCTTAGCCGAGCAAGAGACCCAGTACTTC. It codes for CASSLAEQETQYF.

In its sample, this clonotype was seen a few times. The chain is built from TRBV6-5 and TRBJ2-5; 7 bases are shared with TRBD2. Germline CDR1 is MNHEY and CDR2 is SVGAGI. V was pared by 2 bases and J by 4 bases, with 10 bases of the junction left unmatched. The CDR3 covers 16 residues. In DNA, the CDR3 is TGTGCCAGCAGTTACATCGCGGGGGATAGGACAGAGACCCAGTACTTC. Protein sequence: CASSYIAGDRTETQYF.

This rearrangement joins TRBV6-5 to TRBJ1-2; D gene unclear. The CDR3 has 13 residues. V dropped 4 bases and J dropped 3 bases, with 9 bases sitting between them. Germline lookup yields CDR1 MNHEY and CDR2 SVGAGI. In nucleotides, the CDR3 is TGTGCCAGCAGTTTGGGGTACCACTATGGCTACACCTTC. It is translated as CASSLGYHYGYTF.

J is TRBJ2-3 and V is TRBV7-9; 13 positions agree with TRBD2. With 5 bases clipped from V and 6 bases from J, the junction kept 5 bases outside the gene matches. Germline lookup yields CDR1 SEHNR and CDR2 FQNEAQ (reference sequence). This CDR3 spans 15 amino acids. The CDR3 reads CASSSGLAGVDTQYF. The CDR3 bases are TGTGCCAGCAGCAGCGGACTAGCGGGGGTCGATACGCAGTATTTT. Full variable domain (missing parts from reference TRBV7-9 and TRBJ2-3): DTGVSQNPRHKITKRGQNVTFRCDPISEHNRLYWYRQTLGQGPEFLTYFQNEAQLEKSRLLSDRFSAERPKGSFSTLEIQRTEQGDSAMYLCASSSGLAGVDTQYFGPGTRLTVL.

The chain links TRBV9 to TRBJ2-3, with D tentatively TRBD1 (5 bases). This CDR3 has 13 amino acids. Germline CDR1 SGDLS, CDR2 YYNGEE. The V and J ends lost 4 bases and 5 bases respectively, with 11 bases between them. For the CDR3, the DNA is TGTGCCAGCAGCCCCGAAAGGGGAGATACGCAGTATTTT. Translated: CASSPERGDTQYF.

This clonotype was recorded at least ten times. This chain uses TRBV12-5 with TRBJ2-3, with D hard to call. Trimming left V 5 bases short and J 3 bases short, with 15 bases between. Germline V gene data show CDR1 as LGHNT and CDR2 as FRNRAP. The CDR3 covers 15 residues. The CDR3 here is CASGSRRGGTDTQYF. For the CDR3, the DNA is TGTGCTAGTGGTAGCCGTCGCGGTGGAACAGATACGCAGTATTTT.

The rearrangement joins TRBV9 to TRBJ2-7; D call uncertain. V lost 3 bases, J lost 1 base, and 14 bases lay in between. This CDR3 has 15 residues. Germline values: CDR1 SGDLS, CDR2 YYNGEE. DNA for the CDR3: TGTGCCAGCAGCGCCGCCGGTAGTGGATCCTACGAGCAGTACTTC. It encodes CASSAAGSGSYEQYF.

This clonotype came up a few times. The CDR3 nucleotides are TGTGCCAGCAGTTTCTTGGCGGAAAATCAGCCCCAGCATTTT. Translated: CASSFLAENQPQHF. This chain connects TRBV12-3 or TRBV12-4 to TRBJ1-5; D is unresolved. This CDR3 has 14 residues. V was cut by 3 bases and J by 4 bases, with 10 bases left in between.

This clonotype was counted between two and nine times. This chain uses TRBV6-1 with TRBJ1-1; TRBD1 matches at 7 bases. Germline V gene lookup returns CDR1 MNHNS and CDR2 SASEGT. V lost 6 bases and J lost 5; bases outside the gene matches: 9. This CDR3 spans 14 amino acids. Here the CDR3 reads CASSSWQGDTEAFF. The CDR3 DNA reads TGTGCCAGCAGCAGTTGGCAGGGGGATACTGAAGCTTTCTTT.

This clonotype was observed a few times. The J gene is TRBJ1-3, the V gene TRBV6-2 or TRBV6-3; 7 bases are shared with TRBD1. V was clipped by 2 bases and J by 4 bases; unmatched bases: 8. The germline gives CDR1 MNHEY, CDR2 SVGEGT. CDR3 length equals 16 residues. CDR3 in DNA: TGTGCCAGCAGTTACGTGGGACAGTCTGACGGAAACACCATATATTTT. As protein: CASSYVGQSDGNTIYF.

This clonotype was recorded a few times. The rearrangement uses TRBV20-1 and TRBJ1-1; 8 bases are shared with TRBD1. V was clipped by 2 bases and J by 3 bases; unmatched bases: 2. Germline V gives CDR1 DFQATT, CDR2 SNEGSKA (reference sequence). The CDR3 extends over 13 amino acids. The CDR3 is CSARQGAYTEAFF. In DNA form, the CDR3 reads TGCAGTGCTAGACAGGGGGCGTACACTGAAGCTTTCTTT.

This clonotype was seen many times. The rearrangement links TRBV10-3 to TRBJ2-7; TRBD2 aligns across 12 bases. The CDR3 extends over 15 amino acids. The germline CDR1 and CDR2 sequences are ENHRY and SYGVKD. Trimming at V came to 4 bases and at J to 4 bases, leaving 5 bases not matched to a gene. The CDR3 is CAISGRTSGDYEQYF. The CDR3, as DNA: TGTGCCATCAGTGGGCGGACTAGCGGGGATTACGAGCAGTACTTC.

Worth noting for this clonotype: This is likely a read error, given that the CDR3 carries no conserved phenylalanine or tryptophan at its end. The V call is TRBV29-1, the J call TRBJ2-3; TRBD1 matches 8 bases. The CDR3 loop spans 14 amino acids. CDR1 and CDR2 (germline): SQVTM, ANQGSEA. J lost 0 bases, V lost 5 bases, and 4 bases had no gene match. The CDR3 bases are TGCAGCGTTCGTTGGACAGGGAGCACAGATACGCAGTATTCT. Its translation is CSVRWTGSTDTQYS.

This clonotype has more than one count but fewer than ten. The chain recombines TRBV25-1 with TRBJ2-2; D not resolved. CDR3 length: 14 residues. V lost 5 bases, J lost 0 bases, and 7 bases lay in between. Germline CDR1 MGHDK, CDR2 SYGVNS. The CDR3 bases are TGTGCCAGCAGTCGTGCGGCGAACACCGGGGAGCTGTTTTTT. Amino acids: CASSRAANTGELFF.

This clonotype was observed a few times. The CDR3 spells CASSLAGTGGRSTGELFF. In nucleotides, the CDR3 is TGTGCCAGCAGCTTAGCTGGGACAGGGGGCAGGAGCACCGGGGAGCTGTTTTTT. This chain links TRBV7-3 with TRBJ2-2, with 12 bases matching TRBD1. V gave up 2 bases and J gave up 4 bases; unmatched junction bases: 8. CDR1 is SGHTA and CDR2 is FQGTGA in the germline V gene. The CDR3 is 18 residues long.

There are many counts of this clonotype. Compared with germline, one end of the junction differs, possibly owing to a read error. The V call is TRBV5-1, the J call TRBJ2-3, with 9 positions matching TRBD2. The CDR3 has 14 amino acids. Germline CDR1 is SGHRS and CDR2 is YFSETQ. The CDR3 region has the DNA TGTGCCAGCAGCCCGGGACTAGCAACAGATACGCAGTATTTT. Amino acid sequence: CASSPGLATDTQYF.

This clonotype was counted a few times. V gene TRBV6-1 combines with J gene TRBJ2-3; TRBD2 agrees at 7 bases. The V gene's germline CDR1 is MNHNS and CDR2 SASEGT. The V segment lost 6 bases and the J segment 1 base; nucleotides outside the gene matches: 7. The CDR3 covers 15 residues. The CDR3 sequence is CASSTTGGRTDTQYF. CDR3 nucleotides: TGTGCCAGCAGCACCACGGGGGGACGCACAGATACGCAGTATTTT.

The chain carries TRBV29-1 and TRBJ1-1, with D possibly TRBD1 on 6 matching bases. The CDR3 extends over 12 amino acids. Germline V gene lookup returns CDR1 SQVTM and CDR2 ANQGSEA. Trimming removed 7 bases at V and 6 bases at J, with 15 bases between. Written as DNA, the CDR3 is TGCAGCGGTACACCTACAGGGTCTGAAGCTTTCTTT. Protein sequence: CSGTPTGSEAFF.

This clonotype was counted between two and nine times. The V and J genes are TRBV11-2 and TRBJ2-7, with 8 positions matching TRBD2. In germline, CDR1 is SGHAT, CDR2 FQNNGV. Trimming cost V 1 base and J 3 bases; bases outside gene matches: 5. The CDR3 spans 15 residues. The CDR3 bases are TGTGCCAGCAGCTTAGTGCCTAGCGGGCTCTACGAGCAGTACTTC. The encoded protein is CASSLVPSGLYEQYF.

The rearrangement uses TRBV7-2 and TRBJ2-7, with a tentative D call TRBD1 (7 bases). Per the germline V gene, CDR1 is SGHTA and CDR2 is FQGNSA. Trimming left V 3 bases short and J 4 bases short, with 13 bases between. CDR3 length: 14 amino acids. CDR3 sequence (DNA): TGTGCCAGCAGCTTCCAGGGGGGCCCTTACGAGCAGTACGTC. Encoded protein: CASSFQGGPYEQYV.

This clonotype was counted ten times or more. The genes are TRBV4-3 and TRBJ2-1; 7 bases line up with TRBD1. Trimming removed 4 bases from V and 4 bases from J; junction bases left unmatched: 22. This CDR3 has 20 amino acids. The germline V gene has CDR1 LGHNA and CDR2 YSLEER. In DNA form, the CDR3 reads TGCGCCAGCAGCCGCAAACTCAGTTCCGGGACAGCGACCAGATACAATGAGCAGTTCTTC. It encodes CASSRKLSSGTATRYNEQFF.

The V and J genes are TRBV6-1 and TRBJ2-7; TRBD1 might be the D (6 bases). Germline CDR1 is MNHNS and CDR2 is SASEGT. The CDR3 runs 15 residues. V lost 3 bases and J 2 bases, leaving 14 bases between the germline ends. CDR3 protein: CASSDVRGSPYEQYF. The CDR3 DNA reads as TGTGCCAGCAGTGACGTTAGGGGGTCCCCCTACGAGCAGTACTTC.

This clonotype turned up a few times. The chain is built from TRBV5-1 and TRBJ2-2; 12 nucleotides line up with TRBD1. Trimming cost V 4 bases and J 5 bases; bases outside gene matches: 12. CDR3 length: 18 amino acids. The germline CDR1 and CDR2 sequences are SGHRS and YFSETQ. The CDR3 bases are TGCGCCAGCAGCCCGAATTCGGGACAGGGGGCCTTTACCGGGGAGCTGTTTTTT. Amino acids: CASSPNSGQGAFTGELFF.

This clonotype has just a few counts. The chain has TRBV5-1 and TRBJ1-6, with D unresolved. The CDR3 consists of 13 residues. The germline V gene has CDR1 SGHRS and CDR2 YFSETQ. V was shortened by 5 bases and J by 3 bases, with 6 bases between the two germline ends. The CDR3 loop reads CASRRDYNSPLHF. CDR3 DNA: TGCGCCAGCAGACGGGACTATAATTCACCCCTCCACTTT.

The V and J genes are TRBV13 and TRBJ2-3, with D unresolved. This CDR3 is built from 13 residues. V lost 1 base and J lost 15, with 17 bases in between. Germline V gene lookup returns CDR1 PRHDT and CDR2 FYEKMQ (reference sequence). The CDR3 is CASSLVVPHRDYF. DNA for the CDR3: TGTGCCAGCAGCTTAGTCGTTCCCCACCGAGACTATTTT.

Concerning this clonotype itself: A much larger clone lies one base from this, so it may be a read error. This chain uses TRBV5-1 with TRBJ1-2, with TRBD1 as a possible D gene (6 bases). This CDR3 is 14 amino acids long. Trimming stripped 0 bases from V and 3 bases from J, with 9 bases between. The V gene's germline CDR1 is SGHRS and CDR2 YFSETQ. In nucleotides, the CDR3 is TGCGCCAGCAGCTTGGACAGGGCTGACTATGGCTACACCTTC. Translation: CASSLDRADYGYTF.